The sample holds a few counts of the clone carrying this T cell receptor (beta chain). The antigen is unknown. 13 Jbeta primers and 60 Vbeta primers were used for the PCR. Sequencing used immunoSEQ multiplex PCR; TCRdb keeps in-frame clones, though not all of them. This sample carries about 150,000 clones, around three fifths of them seen once, and the ten largest clones take around 2.5%. The germline V gene has CDR1 MNHNY and CDR2 SVGAGI (reference sequence). The CDR3 totals 14 residues. J was trimmed by 2 bases and V by 5 bases; bases with no gene match: 5. This sample was included in a study of cytomegalovirus exposure and HLA in healthy donors. Study-level results: Investigators reported some 150 TCR beta chains as tied to cytomegalovirus.

The TCR comes from a woman aged 40 to 50 in good health and CMV-seronegative. What was sequenced was PBMCs. The chain recombines TRBV6-6 with TRBJ2-5; 7 bases agree with TRBD1. The CDR3 protein is CASSVPGQQETQYF. The CDR3 DNA sequence: TGTGCCAGCAGTGTTCCGGGACAGCAAGAGACCCAGTACTTC.